The clone carrying this T cell receptor beta chain has at least ten counts. Germline V lookup: CDR1 SGHTA, CDR2 FQGNSA. This CDR3 comprises 16 residues. Trimming shortened V by 3 bases and J by 0 bases, and 11 bases separated the two germline ends. The data were obtained in a study of T-cell reconstitution after alpha-beta-depleted transplantation in children. The TCRbeta library incorporated unique molecular identifiers. TCRdb processed the PCR reads anew with MiXCR; each CDR3 protein has one entry. The table shows roughly 300,000 distinct CDR3 sequences, with more than 9% occurring only once. This specimen was peripheral blood, taken 180 days after TCRalphabeta/CD19-depleted stem cell transplant. The clonotype originates from a male patient aged 2 to 9 who had a stem cell transplant for chronic granulomatous disease, so the T cells may come from the graft donor. The chain joins TRBV7-2 to TRBJ2-2, with a tentative D call TRBD2 (6 bases). The CDR3 region is CASSFGAGTNTGELFF. The CDR3 coding sequence is TGTGCCAGCAGCTTTGGTGCGGGAACGAACACCGGGGAGCTGTTTTTT.